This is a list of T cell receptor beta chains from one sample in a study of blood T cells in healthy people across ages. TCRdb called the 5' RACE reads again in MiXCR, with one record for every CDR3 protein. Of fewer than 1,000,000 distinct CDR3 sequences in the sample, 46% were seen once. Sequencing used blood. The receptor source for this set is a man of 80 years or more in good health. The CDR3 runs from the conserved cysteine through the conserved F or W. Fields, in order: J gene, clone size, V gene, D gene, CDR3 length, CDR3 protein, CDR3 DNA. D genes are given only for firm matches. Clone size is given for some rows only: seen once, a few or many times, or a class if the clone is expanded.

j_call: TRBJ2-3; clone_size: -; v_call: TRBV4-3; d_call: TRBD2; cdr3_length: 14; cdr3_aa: CASSQVLAGDTQYF; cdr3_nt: TGCGCCAGCAGCCAAGTCCTAGCGGGGGATACGCAGTATTTT
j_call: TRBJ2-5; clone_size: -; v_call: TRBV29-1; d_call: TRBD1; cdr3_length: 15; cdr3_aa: CSVEGSNRGRETQYF; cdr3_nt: TGCAGCGTTGAAGGCTCCAACAGGGGGAGAGAGACCCAGTACTTC
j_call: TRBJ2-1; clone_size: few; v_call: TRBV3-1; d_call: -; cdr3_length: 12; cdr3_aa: CASSQDPAEQFF; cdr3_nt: TGTGCCAGCAGCCAAGATCCCGCGGAGCAGTTCTTC
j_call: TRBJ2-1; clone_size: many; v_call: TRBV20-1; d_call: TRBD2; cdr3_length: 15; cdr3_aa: CSAPPTSGRAFEQFF; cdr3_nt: TGCAGTGCTCCGCCCACTAGCGGGAGGGCCTTTGAGCAGTTCTTC
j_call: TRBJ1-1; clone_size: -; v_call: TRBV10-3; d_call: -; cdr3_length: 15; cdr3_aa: CAIRPAGQPNTEAFF; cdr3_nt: TGTGCCATCAGGCCTGCGGGACAACCGAACACTGAAGCTTTCTTT
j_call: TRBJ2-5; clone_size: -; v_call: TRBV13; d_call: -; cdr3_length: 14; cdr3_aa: CASSYGALQETQYF; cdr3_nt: TGTGCCAGCAGCTACGGGGCTCTCCAGGAGACCCAGTACTTC
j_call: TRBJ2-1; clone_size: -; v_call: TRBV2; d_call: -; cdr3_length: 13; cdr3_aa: CASREASNNEQFF; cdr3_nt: TGTGCCAGCAGGGAGGCCAGTAACAATGAGCAGTTCTTC
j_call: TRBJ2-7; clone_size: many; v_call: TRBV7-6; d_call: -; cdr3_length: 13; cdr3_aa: CASSLDADYEQYF; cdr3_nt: TGTGCCAGCAGCTTAGATGCGGATTACGAGCAGTACTTC
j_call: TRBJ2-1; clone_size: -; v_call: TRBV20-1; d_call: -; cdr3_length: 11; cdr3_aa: CSASLNNEQFF; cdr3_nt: TGCAGTGCTAGTCTGAACAATGAGCAGTTCTTC
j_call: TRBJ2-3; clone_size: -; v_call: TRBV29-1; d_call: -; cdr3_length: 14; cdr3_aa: CSVGSFLSTDTQYF; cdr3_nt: TGCAGCGTTGGGTCCTTTTTGAGCACAGATACGCAGTATTTT
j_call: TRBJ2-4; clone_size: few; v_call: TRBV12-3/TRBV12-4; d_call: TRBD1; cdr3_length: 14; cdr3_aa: CASSAQGNWNIQYF; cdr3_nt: TGTGCCAGCAGTGCACAGGGGAATTGGAACATTCAGTACTTC
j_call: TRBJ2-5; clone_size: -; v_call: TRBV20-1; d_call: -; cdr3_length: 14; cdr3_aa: CSVNPVQGRETQYF; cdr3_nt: TGCAGTGTTAATCCGGTGCAGGGGAGAGAGACCCAGTACTTC
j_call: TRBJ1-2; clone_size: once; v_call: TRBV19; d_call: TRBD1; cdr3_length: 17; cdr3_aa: CASSIEGRGQDNYGYTF; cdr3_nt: TGTGCCAGTAGTATCGAAGGGCGGGGACAGGATAACTATGGCTACACCTTC
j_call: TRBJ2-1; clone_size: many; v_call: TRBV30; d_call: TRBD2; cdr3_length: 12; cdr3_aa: CAWRRESHEQFF; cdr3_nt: TGTGCCTGGAGGCGGGAGTCCCATGAGCAGTTCTTC
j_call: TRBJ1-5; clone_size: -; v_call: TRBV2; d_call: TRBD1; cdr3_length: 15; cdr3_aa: CASSENRGGNQPQHF; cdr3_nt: TGTGCCAGCAGTGAGAACAGGGGAGGCAATCAGCCCCAGCATTTT
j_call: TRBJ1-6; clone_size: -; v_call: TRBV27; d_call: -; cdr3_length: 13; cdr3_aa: CASGRPYNSPLHF; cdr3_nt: TGTGCCAGCGGGAGACCTTATAATTCACCCCTCCACTTT
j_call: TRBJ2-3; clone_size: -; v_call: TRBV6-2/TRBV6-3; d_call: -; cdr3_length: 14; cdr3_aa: CASHKLQGADTQYF; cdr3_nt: TGTGCCAGCCATAAGCTGCAGGGCGCAGATACGCAGTATTTT
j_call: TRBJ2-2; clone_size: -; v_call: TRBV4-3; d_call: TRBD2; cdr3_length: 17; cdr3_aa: CASSQDRASGATGELFF; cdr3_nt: TGCGCCAGCAGCCAAGATCGGGCTAGCGGGGCGACCGGGGAGCTGTTTTTT
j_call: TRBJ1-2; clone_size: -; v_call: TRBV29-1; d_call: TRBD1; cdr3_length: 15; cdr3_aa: CSVGGQGEPNYGYTF; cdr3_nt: TGCAGCGTTGGGGGACAGGGGGAACCTAACTATGGCTACACCTTC
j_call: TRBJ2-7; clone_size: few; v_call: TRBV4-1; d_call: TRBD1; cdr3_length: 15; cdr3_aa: CASSQGQGGSYEQYF; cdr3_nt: TGCGCCAGCAGCCAAGGACAGGGTGGCTCCTACGAGCAGTACTTC
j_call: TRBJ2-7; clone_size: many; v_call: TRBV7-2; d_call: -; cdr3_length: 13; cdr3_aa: CASSSDAAYEQYF; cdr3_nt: TGTGCCAGCAGCTCGGACGCCGCCTACGAGCAGTACTTC
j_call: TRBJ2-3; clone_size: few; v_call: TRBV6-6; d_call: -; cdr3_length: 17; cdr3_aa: CASSTILAGRGTDTQYF; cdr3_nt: TGTGCCAGCAGCACCATCCTCGCGGGAAGGGGCACAGATACGCAGTATTTT
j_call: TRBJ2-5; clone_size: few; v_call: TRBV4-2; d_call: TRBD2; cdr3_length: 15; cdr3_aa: CASSHTSREQETQYF; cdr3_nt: TGTGCCAGCAGCCATACTTCGCGGGAGCAAGAGACCCAGTACTTC
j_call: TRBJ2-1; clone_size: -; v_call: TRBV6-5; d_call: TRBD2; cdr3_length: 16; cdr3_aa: CASSYHLAGSYNEQFF; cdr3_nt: TGTGCCAGCAGTTACCACCTAGCGGGTAGCTACAATGAGCAGTTCTTC
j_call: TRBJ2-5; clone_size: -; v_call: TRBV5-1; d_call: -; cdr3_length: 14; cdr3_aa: CASSPWGQQETQYF; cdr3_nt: TGCGCCAGCTCCCCCTGGGGTCAGCAAGAGACCCAGTACTTC
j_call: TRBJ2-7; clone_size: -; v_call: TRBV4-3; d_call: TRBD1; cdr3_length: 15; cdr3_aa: CASSQETGGIYEQYF; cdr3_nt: TGCGCCAGCAGCCAAGAGACAGGGGGCATATACGAGCAGTACTTC
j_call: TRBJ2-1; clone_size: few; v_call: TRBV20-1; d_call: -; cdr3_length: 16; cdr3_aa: CSATRQKRPSGNEQFF; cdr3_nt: TGCAGTGCTACCAGACAGAAACGGCCCTCCGGCAATGAGCAGTTCTTC
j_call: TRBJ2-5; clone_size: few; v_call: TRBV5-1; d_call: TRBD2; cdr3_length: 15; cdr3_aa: CASSLTSGSQETQYF; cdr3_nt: TGCGCCAGCAGCTTGACTAGCGGGAGCCAAGAGACCCAGTACTTC